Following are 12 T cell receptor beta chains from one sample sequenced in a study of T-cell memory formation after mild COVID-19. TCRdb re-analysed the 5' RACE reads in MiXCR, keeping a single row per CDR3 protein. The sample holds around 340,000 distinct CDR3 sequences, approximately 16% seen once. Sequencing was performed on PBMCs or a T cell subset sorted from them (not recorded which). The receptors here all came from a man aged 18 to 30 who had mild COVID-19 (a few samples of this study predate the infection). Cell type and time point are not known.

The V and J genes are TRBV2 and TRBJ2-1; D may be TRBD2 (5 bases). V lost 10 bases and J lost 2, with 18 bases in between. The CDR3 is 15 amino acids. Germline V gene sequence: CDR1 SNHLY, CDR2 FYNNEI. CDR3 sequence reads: CATSRPRGAYNEQFF. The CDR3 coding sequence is TGTGCCACCAGCCGACCCCGGGGAGCCTACAATGAGCAGTTCTTC.

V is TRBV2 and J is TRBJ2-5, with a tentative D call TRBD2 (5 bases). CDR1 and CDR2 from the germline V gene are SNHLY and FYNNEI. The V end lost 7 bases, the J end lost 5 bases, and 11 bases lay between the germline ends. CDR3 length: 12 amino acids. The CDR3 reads CASKYSEETQYF. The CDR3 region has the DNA TGTGCCAGCAAATATAGCGAGGAGACCCAGTACTTC.

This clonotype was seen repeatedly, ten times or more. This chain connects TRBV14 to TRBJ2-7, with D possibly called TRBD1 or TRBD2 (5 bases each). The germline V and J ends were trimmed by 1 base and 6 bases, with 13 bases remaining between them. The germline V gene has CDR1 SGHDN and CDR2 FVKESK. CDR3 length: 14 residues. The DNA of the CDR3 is TGTGCCAGCAGCCAAGGTCTGGGGGTAGGCGAGCAGTACTTC. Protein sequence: CASSQGLGVGEQYF.

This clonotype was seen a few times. CDR3 nucleotides: TGTGCCAGCAGTCAGACAGGCCGCGAGCAGTACTTC. This translates into CASSQTGREQYF. The V and J genes are TRBV6-2 or TRBV6-3 and TRBJ2-7; weak D call: TRBD1 (6 bases). CDR3 length equals 12 residues. The germline CDR1 and CDR2 sequences are MNHEY and SVGEGT. The V end lost 5 bases, the J end lost 6 bases, and 11 bases lay between the germline ends.

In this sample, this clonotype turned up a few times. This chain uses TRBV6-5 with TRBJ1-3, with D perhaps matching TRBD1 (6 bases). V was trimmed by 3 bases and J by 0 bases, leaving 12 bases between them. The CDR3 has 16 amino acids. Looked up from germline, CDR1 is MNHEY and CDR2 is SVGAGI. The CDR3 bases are TGTGCCAGCAGTTATAGACAGGCCTTCTCTGGAAACACCATATATTTT. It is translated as CASSYRQAFSGNTIYF.

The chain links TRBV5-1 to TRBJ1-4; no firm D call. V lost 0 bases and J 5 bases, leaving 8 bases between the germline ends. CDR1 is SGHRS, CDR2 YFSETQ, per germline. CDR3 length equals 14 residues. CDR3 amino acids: CASSLGQPNEKLFF. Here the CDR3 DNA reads TGCGCCAGCAGCTTGGGCCAGCCGAATGAAAAACTGTTTTTT.

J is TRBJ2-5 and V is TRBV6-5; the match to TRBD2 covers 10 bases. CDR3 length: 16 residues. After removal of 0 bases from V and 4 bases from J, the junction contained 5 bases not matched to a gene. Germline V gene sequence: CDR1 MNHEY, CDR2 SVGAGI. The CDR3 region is CASSYSPAGGLETQYF. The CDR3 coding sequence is TGTGCCAGCAGTTACTCCCCAGCGGGGGGGCTAGAGACCCAGTACTTC.

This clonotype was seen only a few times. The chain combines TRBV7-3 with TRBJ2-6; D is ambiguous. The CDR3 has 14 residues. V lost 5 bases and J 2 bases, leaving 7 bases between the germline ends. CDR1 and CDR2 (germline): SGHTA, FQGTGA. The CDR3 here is CASSPRPGANVLTF. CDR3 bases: TGTGCCAGCAGCCCGAGACCTGGGGCCAACGTCCTGACTTTC.

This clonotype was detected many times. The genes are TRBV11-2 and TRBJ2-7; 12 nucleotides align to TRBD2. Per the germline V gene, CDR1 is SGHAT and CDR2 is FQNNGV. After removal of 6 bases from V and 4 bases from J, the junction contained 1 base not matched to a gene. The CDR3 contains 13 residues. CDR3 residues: CASRGTSGYEQYV. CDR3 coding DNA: TGTGCCAGCAGGGGGACTAGCGGGTACGAGCAGTACGTC.

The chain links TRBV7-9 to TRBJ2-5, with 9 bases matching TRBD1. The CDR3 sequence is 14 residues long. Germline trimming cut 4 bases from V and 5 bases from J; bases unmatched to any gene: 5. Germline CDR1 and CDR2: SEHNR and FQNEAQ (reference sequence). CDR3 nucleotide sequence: TGTGCCAGCAGCTCCGGGACAGGGCAGGAGACCCAGTACTTC. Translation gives CASSSGTGQETQYF.

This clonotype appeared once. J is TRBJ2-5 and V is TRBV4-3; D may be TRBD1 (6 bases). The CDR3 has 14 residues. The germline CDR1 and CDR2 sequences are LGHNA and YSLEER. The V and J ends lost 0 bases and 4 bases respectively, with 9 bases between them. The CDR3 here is CASSQEARGETQYF. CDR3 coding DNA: TGCGCCAGCAGCCAAGAAGCCAGGGGAGAGACCCAGTACTTC.

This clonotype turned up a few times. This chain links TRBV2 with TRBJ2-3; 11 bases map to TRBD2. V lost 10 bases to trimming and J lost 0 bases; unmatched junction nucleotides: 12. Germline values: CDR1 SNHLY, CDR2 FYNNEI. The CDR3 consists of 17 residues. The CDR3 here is CATAPPLAGVSTDTQYF. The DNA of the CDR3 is TGTGCCACCGCACCCCCACTAGCGGGGGTTAGCACAGATACGCAGTATTTT.